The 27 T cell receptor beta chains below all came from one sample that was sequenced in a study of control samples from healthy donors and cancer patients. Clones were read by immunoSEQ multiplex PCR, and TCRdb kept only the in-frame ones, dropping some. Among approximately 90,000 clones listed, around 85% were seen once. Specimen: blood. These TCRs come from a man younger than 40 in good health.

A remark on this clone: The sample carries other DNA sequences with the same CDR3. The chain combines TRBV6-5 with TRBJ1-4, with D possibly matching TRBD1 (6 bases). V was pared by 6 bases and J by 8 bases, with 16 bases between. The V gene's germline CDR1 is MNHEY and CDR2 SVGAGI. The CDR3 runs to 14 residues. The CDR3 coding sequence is TGTGCCAGCAGACCGGGACAAGCCCGGGAAAAACTGTTTTTT. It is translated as CASRPGQAREKLFF.

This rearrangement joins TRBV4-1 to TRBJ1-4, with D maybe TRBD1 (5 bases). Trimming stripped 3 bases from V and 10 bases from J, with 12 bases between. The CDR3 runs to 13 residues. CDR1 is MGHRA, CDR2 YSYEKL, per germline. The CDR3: CASSQGVRGKLFF. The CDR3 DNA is TGCGCCAGCAGCCAGGGGGTTAGGGGAAAACTGTTTTTT.

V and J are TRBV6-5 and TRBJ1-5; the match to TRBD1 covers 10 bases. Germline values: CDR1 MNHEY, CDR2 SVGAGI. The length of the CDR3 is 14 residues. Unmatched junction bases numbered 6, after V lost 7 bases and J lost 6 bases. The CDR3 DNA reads TGTGCCAGCACCACGGGGGACAGGGGTCAGCCCCAGCATTTT. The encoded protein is CASTTGDRGQPQHF.

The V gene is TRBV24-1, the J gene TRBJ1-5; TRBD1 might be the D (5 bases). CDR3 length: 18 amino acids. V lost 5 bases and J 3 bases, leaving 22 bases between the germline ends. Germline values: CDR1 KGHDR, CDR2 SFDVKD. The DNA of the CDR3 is TGTGCCACCAGTGGGGGCAAGGGGAAGAACTTCTACAATCAGCCCCAGCATTTT. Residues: CATSGGKGKNFYNQPQHF.

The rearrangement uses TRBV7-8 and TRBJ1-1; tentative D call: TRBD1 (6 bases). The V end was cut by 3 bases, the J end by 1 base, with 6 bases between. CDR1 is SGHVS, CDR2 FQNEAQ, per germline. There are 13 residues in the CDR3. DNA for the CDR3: TGTGCCAGCAGCTTGGGACAGAACACTGAAGCTTTCTTT. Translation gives CASSLGQNTEAFF.

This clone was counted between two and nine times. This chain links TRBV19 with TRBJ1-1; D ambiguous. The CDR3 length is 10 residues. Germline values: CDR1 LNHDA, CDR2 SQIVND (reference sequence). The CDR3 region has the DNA TGTGTACGGCTGAACACTGAAGCTTTCTTT. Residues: CVRLNTEAFF.

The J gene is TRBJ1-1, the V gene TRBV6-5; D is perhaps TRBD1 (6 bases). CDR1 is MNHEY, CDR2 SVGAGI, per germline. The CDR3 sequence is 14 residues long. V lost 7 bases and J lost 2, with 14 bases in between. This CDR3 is CASKVTGYNTEAFF. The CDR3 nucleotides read TGTGCCAGCAAGGTTACAGGGTATAACACTGAAGCTTTCTTT.

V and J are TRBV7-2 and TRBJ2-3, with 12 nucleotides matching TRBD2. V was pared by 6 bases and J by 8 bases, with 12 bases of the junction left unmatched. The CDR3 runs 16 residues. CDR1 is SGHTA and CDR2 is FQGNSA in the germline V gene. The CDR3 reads CASSYSETSGGLTQYF. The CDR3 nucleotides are TGTGCCAGCAGTTATAGCGAGACTAGCGGGGGCCTTACGCAGTATTTT. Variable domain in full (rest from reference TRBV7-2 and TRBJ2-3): GAGVSQSPSNKVTEKGKDVELRCDPISGHTALYWYRQSLGQGLEFLIYFQGNSAPDKSGLPSDRFSAERTGGSVSTLTIQRTQQEDSAVYLCASSYSETSGGLTQYFGPGTRLTVL.

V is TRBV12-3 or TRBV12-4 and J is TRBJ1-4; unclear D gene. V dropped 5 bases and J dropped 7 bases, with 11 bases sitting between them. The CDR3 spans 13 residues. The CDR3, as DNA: TGTGCCAGCAGTCTCCGGAAGGGTGAAAAACTGTTTTTT. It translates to CASSLRKGEKLFF.

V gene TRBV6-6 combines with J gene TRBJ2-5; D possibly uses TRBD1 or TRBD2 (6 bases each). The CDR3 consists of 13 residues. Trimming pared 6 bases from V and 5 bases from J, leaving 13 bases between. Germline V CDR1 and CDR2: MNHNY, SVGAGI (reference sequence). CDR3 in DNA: TGTGCCAGCAGATGGAGGGGGAGGGAGACCCAGTACTTC. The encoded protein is CASRWRGRETQYF.

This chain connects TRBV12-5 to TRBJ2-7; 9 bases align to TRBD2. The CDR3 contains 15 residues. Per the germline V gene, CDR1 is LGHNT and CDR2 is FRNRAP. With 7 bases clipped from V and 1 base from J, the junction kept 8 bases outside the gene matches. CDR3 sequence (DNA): TGTGCTAGTGCCTCCACTAGCGGGCGATCCTACGAGCAGTACTTC. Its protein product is CASASTSGRSYEQYF.

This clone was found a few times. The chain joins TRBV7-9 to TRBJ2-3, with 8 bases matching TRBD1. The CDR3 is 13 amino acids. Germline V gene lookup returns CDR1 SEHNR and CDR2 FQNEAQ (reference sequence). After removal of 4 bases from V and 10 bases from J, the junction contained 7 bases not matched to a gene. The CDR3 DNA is TGTGCCAGCAGCTACCCTGACAGGGGTCCGCAGTATTTT. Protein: CASSYPDRGPQYF.

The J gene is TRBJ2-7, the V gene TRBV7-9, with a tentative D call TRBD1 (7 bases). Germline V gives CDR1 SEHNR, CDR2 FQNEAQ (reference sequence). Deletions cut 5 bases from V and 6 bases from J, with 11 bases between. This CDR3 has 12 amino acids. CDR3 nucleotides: TGTGCCAGCAGCAGTCAGGGGGGCGAGCAGTACTTC. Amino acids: CASSSQGGEQYF.

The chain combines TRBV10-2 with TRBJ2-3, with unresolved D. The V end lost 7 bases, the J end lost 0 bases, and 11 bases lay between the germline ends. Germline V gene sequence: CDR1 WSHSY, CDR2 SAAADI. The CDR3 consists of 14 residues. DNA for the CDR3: TGCGCCAGCAAAGTACGAACTAGCACAGATACGCAGTATTTT. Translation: CASKVRTSTDTQYF.

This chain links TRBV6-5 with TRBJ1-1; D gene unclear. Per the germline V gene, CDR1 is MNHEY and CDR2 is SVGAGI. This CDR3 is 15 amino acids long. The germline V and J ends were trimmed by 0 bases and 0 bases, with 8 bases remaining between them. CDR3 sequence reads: CASSYSGGMNTEAFF. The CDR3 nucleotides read TGTGCCAGCAGTTACTCTGGAGGTATGAACACTGAAGCTTTCTTT.

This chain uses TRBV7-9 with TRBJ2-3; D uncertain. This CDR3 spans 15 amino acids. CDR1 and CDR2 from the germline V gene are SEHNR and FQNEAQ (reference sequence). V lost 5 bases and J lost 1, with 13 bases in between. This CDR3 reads CASSPDRYGTDTQYF. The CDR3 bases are TGTGCCAGCAGCCCCGATCGATACGGCACAGATACGCAGTATTTT.

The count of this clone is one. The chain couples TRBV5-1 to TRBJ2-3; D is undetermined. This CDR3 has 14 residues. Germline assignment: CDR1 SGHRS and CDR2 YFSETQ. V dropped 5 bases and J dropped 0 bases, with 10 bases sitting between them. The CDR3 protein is CASRRDTSTDTQYF. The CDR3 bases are TGCGCCAGCAGAAGGGATACTAGCACAGATACGCAGTATTTT.

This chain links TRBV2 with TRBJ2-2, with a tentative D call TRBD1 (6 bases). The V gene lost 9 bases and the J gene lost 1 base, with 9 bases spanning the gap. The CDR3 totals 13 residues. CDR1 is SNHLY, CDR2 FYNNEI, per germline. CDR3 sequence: CAREDRNTGELFF. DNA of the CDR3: TGTGCCAGAGAGGACAGGAACACCGGGGAGCTGTTTTTT. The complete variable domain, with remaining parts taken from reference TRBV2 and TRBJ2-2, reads EPEVTQTPSHQVTQMGQEVILRCVPISNHLYFYWYRQILGQKVEFLVSFYNNEISEKSEIFDDQFSVERPDGSNFTLKIRSTKLEDSAMYFCAREDRNTGELFFGEGSRLTVL.

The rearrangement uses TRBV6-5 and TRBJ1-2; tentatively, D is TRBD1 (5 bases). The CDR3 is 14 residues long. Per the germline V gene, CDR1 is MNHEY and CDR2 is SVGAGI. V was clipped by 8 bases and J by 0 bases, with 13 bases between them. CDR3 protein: CASHMGGTNYGYTF. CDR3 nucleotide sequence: TGTGCCAGCCATATGGGGGGGACTAACTATGGCTACACCTTC.

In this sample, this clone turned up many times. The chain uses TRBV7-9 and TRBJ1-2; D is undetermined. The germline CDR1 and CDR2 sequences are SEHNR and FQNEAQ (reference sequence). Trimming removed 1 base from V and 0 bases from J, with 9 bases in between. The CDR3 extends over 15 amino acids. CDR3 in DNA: TGTGCCAGCAGCTTAGGAAGGTTTGCTAACTATGGCTACACCTTC. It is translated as CASSLGRFANYGYTF.

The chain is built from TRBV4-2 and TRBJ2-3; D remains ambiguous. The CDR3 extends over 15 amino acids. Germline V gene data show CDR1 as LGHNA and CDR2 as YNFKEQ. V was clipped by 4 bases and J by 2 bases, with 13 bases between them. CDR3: CASSREDEPTDTQYF. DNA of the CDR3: TGTGCCAGCAGCCGAGAGGACGAGCCCACAGATACGCAGTATTTT.

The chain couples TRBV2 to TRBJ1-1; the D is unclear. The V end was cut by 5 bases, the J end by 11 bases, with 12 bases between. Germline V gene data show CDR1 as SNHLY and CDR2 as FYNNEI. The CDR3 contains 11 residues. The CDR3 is CASSNPFPAFF. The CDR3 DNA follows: TGTGCCAGCAGTAACCCCTTCCCGGCTTTCTTT.

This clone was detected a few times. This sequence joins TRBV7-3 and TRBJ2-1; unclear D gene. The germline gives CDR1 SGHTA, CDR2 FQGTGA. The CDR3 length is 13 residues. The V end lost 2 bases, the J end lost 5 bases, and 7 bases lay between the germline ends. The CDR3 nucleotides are TGTGCCAGCAGCTTAGGGCTCAACAATGAGCAGTTCTTC. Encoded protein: CASSLGLNNEQFF. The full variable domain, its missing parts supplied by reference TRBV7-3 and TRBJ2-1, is GAGVSQTPSNKVTEKGKYVELRCDPISGHTALYWYRQSLGQGPEFLIYFQGTGAADDSGLPNDRFFAVRPEGSVSTLKIQRTERGDSAVYLCASSLGLNNEQFFGPGTRLTVL.

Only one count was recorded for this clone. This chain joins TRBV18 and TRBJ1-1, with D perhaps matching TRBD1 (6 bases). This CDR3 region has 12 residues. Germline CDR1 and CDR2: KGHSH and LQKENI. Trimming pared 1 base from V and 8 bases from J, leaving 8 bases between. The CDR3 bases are TGTGCCAGCTCACCACAGGGGGAGGAAGCTTTCTTT. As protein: CASSPQGEEAFF.

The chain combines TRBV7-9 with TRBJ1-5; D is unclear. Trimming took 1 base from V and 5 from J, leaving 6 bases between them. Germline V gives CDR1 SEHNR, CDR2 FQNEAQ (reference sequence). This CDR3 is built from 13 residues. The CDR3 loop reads CASSLGSDQPQHF. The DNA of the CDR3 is TGTGCCAGCAGCTTAGGTTCCGATCAGCCCCAGCATTTT.

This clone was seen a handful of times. For the CDR3, the DNA is TGTGCCAGCAGTTTGGGGGGGGCAAACCCCAAGACGCAGTATTTT. It specifies CASSLGGANPKTQYF. The J gene is TRBJ2-3, the V gene TRBV27; D might be TRBD2 (7 bases). Germline CDR1 MNHEY, CDR2 SMNVEV (reference sequence). The CDR3 has 15 amino acids. V shed 3 bases and J shed 9 bases, with 19 bases lying between them.

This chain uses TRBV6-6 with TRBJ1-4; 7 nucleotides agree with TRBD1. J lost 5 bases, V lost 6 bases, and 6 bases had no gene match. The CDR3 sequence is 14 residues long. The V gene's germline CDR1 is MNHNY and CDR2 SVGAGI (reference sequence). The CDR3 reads CASSEQGLNEKLFF. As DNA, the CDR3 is TGTGCCAGCAGCGAACAGGGGCTCAATGAAAAACTGTTTTTT.